The rows below give T cell receptor beta chains drawn from one sample of a study of cytomegalovirus exposure and HLA in healthy donors. Some clones are missing from TCRdb's copy, which holds only in-frame ones; the method was immunoSEQ multiplex PCR. The profile shows 150,000 to 200,000 clones, approximately 73% of them singletons. Sequencing was done on a sample of PBMCs. These receptors all stem from a man in his forties or fifties in good health and CMV-seronegative. Each CDR3 is given with its conserved first and last residue. D genes are given only for firm matches. Some rows mark clone size as missing; the rest say once, few, many or name a class of expanded clone.

V	length	D	size	J	DNA	CDR3
TRBV4-3	18	TRBD1	.	TRBJ1-4	TGCGCCAGCAGCCAAGGGGTCCCGGGACAGGCTTCTGGTGAAAAACTGTTTTTT	CASSQGVPGQASGEKLFF
TRBV7-2	16	.	once	TRBJ2-2	TGTGCCAGCAGTGCGCCGCCCCCCGGGGTCGCCGGGGAGCTGTTTTTT	CASSAPPPGVAGELFF
TRBV10-3	15	.	.	TRBJ1-4	TGTGCCATCAAGGCGGGTTTTGCAACTAATGAAAAACTGTTTTTT	CAIKAGFATNEKLFF
TRBV5-1	17	.	.	TRBJ2-7	TGCGCCAGCAGCTTGGCCGCTGGGGGATCTACGGACTACGAGCAGTACTTC	CASSLAAGGSTDYEQYF
TRBV15	19	TRBD2	.	TRBJ2-5	TGTGCCACCAGCGAATCACCGGGACTAGCGGGCCTTTCGCAAGAGACCCAGTACTTC	CATSESPGLAGLSQETQYF
TRBV4-3	18	TRBD1	few	TRBJ2-6	TGCGCCAGCAGCCAAATGGACAGGGGGGGTTCTCGGGCCAACGTCCTGACTTTC	CASSQMDRGGSRANVLTF
TRBV6-1	14	.	few	TRBJ1-2	TGTGCCAGCAGTGAAATTCAACAGGGACGGGGCTACACCTTC	CASSEIQQGRGYTF
TRBV5-4	14	.	.	TRBJ1-2	TGTGCCAGCAGCTTGTTTAGGTCGGAGAGCGGCTACACCTTC	CASSLFRSESGYTF
TRBV15	16	.	.	TRBJ1-4	TGTGCCACCAGCAGAGAATCAAATGGGGCTAGAGAAAAACTGTTTTTT	CATSRESNGAREKLFF
TRBV25-1	17	.	.	TRBJ2-2	TGTGCCAGCAGTATCGACAGTTTCCTCGCGAACACCGGGGAGCTGTTTTTT	CASSIDSFLANTGELFF
TRBV29-1	13	.	.	TRBJ1-1	TGCAGCGTTGACGACAGATTGAACACTGAAGCTTTCTTT	CSVDDRLNTEAFF
TRBV14	15	.	.	TRBJ2-5	TGTGCCAGCAGCCCTTCTTACGGGGGAGGAGAGACCCAGTACTTC	CASSPSYGGGETQYF
TRBV28	13	.	.	TRBJ2-7	TGTGCCAGCAGTCAACAGGCCTCCTACGAGCAGTACTTC	CASSQQASYEQYF
TRBV7-9	16	TRBD1	.	TRBJ2-5	TGTGCCAGCAGCTTAGGGGGGACAGGGGGATTTGAGACCCAGTACTTC	CASSLGGTGGFETQYF
TRBV9	15	TRBD1	few	TRBJ1-4	TGTGCCAGCAGGGACAGGGATTCAACTAATGAAAAACTGTTTTTT	CASRDRDSTNEKLFF
TRBV7-9	15	TRBD1	few	TRBJ2-7	TGTGCCAGCAGCTTCGCTGGACAGGGGAGGGGTGAGCAGTACTTC	CASSFAGQGRGEQYF
TRBV18	16	TRBD1	.	TRBJ1-5	TGTGCCAGCTCACTGGCCACCGGGACAGGCAATCAGCCCCAGCATTTT	CASSLATGTGNQPQHF
TRBV5-6	15	.	.	TRBJ1-2	TGTGCCAGCAGCTCCGTGGGGGCAGGAGCGTATGGCTACACCTTC	CASSSVGAGAYGYTF
TRBV6-5	13	TRBD1	.	TRBJ1-2	TGTGCCAGCAGTGGACAGGGAGGATATGGCTACACCTTC	CASSGQGGYGYTF
TRBV5-1	15	TRBD1	.	TRBJ2-3	TGCGCCAGCAGCTTGGTGGGACAGGGGACAGATACGCAGTATTTT	CASSLVGQGTDTQYF
TRBV27	14	.	.	TRBJ2-7	TGTGCCAGCAGCAAGGACAGTTTCTCCTACGAGCAGTACTTC	CASSKDSFSYEQYF
TRBV7-2	14	.	.	TRBJ2-7	TGTGCCAGCAGCCTAGGACAGAGCTCCTACGAGCAGTACTTC	CASSLGQSSYEQYF
TRBV9	15	TRBD1	few	TRBJ1-4	TGTGCCAGCAGCGCGGTACAGGGGAAGAATGAAAAACTGTTTTTT	CASSAVQGKNEKLFF
TRBV6-5	14	TRBD1	.	TRBJ1-1	TGTGCCAGCAGCTCACAGGGGATGAACACTGAAGCTTTCTTT	CASSSQGMNTEAFF
TRBV4-3	16	TRBD1	few	TRBJ2-7	TGCGCCAGCAGCCAAGATTGGGGACAGGGGTTCTACGAGCAGTACTTC	CASSQDWGQGFYEQYF
TRBV28	15	.	.	TRBJ1-4	TGTGCCAGCAGTTTCAAATTCGGAACTAATGAAAAACTGTTTTTT	CASSFKFGTNEKLFF
TRBV9	16	.	.	TRBJ2-3	TGTGCCAGCAGCAGATCGGGGGGCCCTAGCACAGATACGCAGTATTTT	CASSRSGGPSTDTQYF
TRBV7-9	18	.	.	TRBJ1-6	TGTGCCAGCAGCTTAGTAAGGGGGGGATACTCCTATAATTCACCCCTCCACTTT	CASSLVRGGYSYNSPLHF
TRBV5-1	14	TRBD1	.	TRBJ1-4	TGCGCCAGCAGCTTGGACAGGGGGAATGAAAAACTGTTTTTT	CASSLDRGNEKLFF
TRBV5-1	19	.	few	TRBJ2-2	TGCGCCAGCAGCTTGGCCTTTCCCCGGACAGTTGCGAACACCGGGGAGCTGTTTTTT	CASSLAFPRTVANTGELFF
TRBV25-1	12	.	.	TRBJ1-1	TGTGCCAGCAGTTCACAGAACACTGAAGCTTTCTTT	CASSSQNTEAFF
TRBV5-1	15	TRBD1	.	TRBJ2-5	TGCGCCAGCAGCTTGGGAGCAGGGGGCGGGGAGACCCAGTACTTC	CASSLGAGGGETQYF
TRBV5-6	14	TRBD1	.	TRBJ2-7	TGTGCCAGCAGCGTAGACAGGGGGCGGTCGGGGCAGTACTTC	CASSVDRGRSGQYF
TRBV5-1	11	.	.	TRBJ1-3	TGCGCCAGCAGCTCGGGAGTCACCATATATTTT	CASSSGVTIYF
TRBV29-1	15	.	.	TRBJ2-2	TGCAGCGCCAGAATGGGGGGGCTAAACACCGGGGAGCTGTTTTTT	CSARMGGLNTGELFF